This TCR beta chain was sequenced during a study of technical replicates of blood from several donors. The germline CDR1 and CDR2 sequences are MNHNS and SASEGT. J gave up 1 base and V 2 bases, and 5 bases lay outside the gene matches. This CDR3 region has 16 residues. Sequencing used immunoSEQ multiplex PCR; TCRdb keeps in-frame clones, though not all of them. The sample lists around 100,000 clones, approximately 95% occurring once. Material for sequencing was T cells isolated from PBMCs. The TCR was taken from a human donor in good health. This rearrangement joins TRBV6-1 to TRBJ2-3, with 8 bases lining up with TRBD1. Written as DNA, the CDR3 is TGTGCCAGCAGTGAAATACAGGGGGAAGGCACAGATACGCAGTATTTT. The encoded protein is CASSEIQGEGTDTQYF.